The 24 T cell receptor beta chains below come from one sample, sequenced in a study of response to subunit inactivated influenza vaccine. One entry per CDR3 protein, called by TCRdb with MiXCR from the RT-PCR reads. The sample shows about 530,000 distinct CDR3 sequences, around 13% of them seen only once. The starting material was PBMCs from blood, obtained roughly 48 days after vaccination. The origin of the receptors is a man aged 45 to 65 who received an inactivated influenza vaccine.

The sample holds a few counts of this clonotype. The V call is TRBV7-2, the J call TRBJ1-6; 9 nucleotides line up with TRBD1. The V and J ends lost 5 bases and 5 bases, in that order; junction bases with no gene match: 4. Looked up from germline, CDR1 is SGHTA and CDR2 is FQGNSA. This CDR3 is built from 15 residues. The CDR3 DNA is TGTGCCAGCAGCGTACAGGGGGCGGATAATTCACCCCTCCACTTT. Protein sequence: CASSVQGADNSPLHF.

This clonotype was seen at least ten times. V is TRBV12-3 or TRBV12-4 and J is TRBJ2-1; possible D gene TRBD2, 6 bases. The CDR3 has 11 residues. V was trimmed by 11 bases and J by 11 bases, leaving 16 bases between them. Here the CDR3 DNA reads TGTGCCGCAAGCCGTGGGGGGAAGCAGTTCTTC. Protein: CAASRGGKQFF.

This clonotype was observed many times. V gene TRBV5-1 combines with J gene TRBJ2-7; D call uncertain. This CDR3 is 13 amino acids long. Between the trimmed V and J ends, which lost 0 bases and 2 bases, there was a span of 6 bases. Germline CDR1 reads SGHRS; CDR2 reads YFSETQ. CDR3 DNA sequence: TGCGCCAGCAGCTTGGATCCAACCTACGAGCAGTACTTC. It specifies CASSLDPTYEQYF.

The genes are TRBV4-3 and TRBJ2-3; D not certain. This CDR3 has 14 amino acids. Germline assignment: CDR1 LGHNA and CDR2 YSLEER. V lost 1 base, J lost 2 bases, and 7 bases lay in between. The chain's CDR3 is CASSQAHHTDTQYF. DNA of the CDR3: TGCGCCAGCAGCCAAGCCCATCACACAGATACGCAGTATTTT.

The V call is TRBV20-1, the J call TRBJ2-7, with D perhaps TRBD2 (7 bases). The CDR3 contains 16 residues. Germline CDR1 and CDR2: DFQATT and SNEGSKA (reference sequence). Trimming pared 3 bases from V and 3 bases from J, leaving 21 bases between. The CDR3 nucleotides read TGCAGTGCTAGGTCATCCCGCCGGGGGGCCAACTACGAGCAGTACTTC. It codes for CSARSSRRGANYEQYF.

This clonotype was counted a few times. This sequence joins TRBV28 and TRBJ2-2; 9 positions match TRBD1. Germline trimming cut 7 bases from V and 7 bases from J; bases unmatched to any gene: 10. CDR1 MDHEN and CDR2 SYDVKM come from the germline V gene. The CDR3 spans 15 residues. In nucleotides, the CDR3 is TGTGCCAGCACCCTTACAGGGGGCGAAGACGGGGAGCTGTTTTTT. It translates to CASTLTGGEDGELFF.

The chain carries TRBV7-2 and TRBJ2-2; 11 bases agree with TRBD2. Trimming removed 8 bases from V and 6 bases from J; junction bases left unmatched: 5. CDR1 is SGHTA, CDR2 FQGNSA, per germline. This CDR3 spans 14 amino acids. Here the CDR3 reads CASPTSGISGELFF. CDR3 DNA: TGTGCCAGCCCGACTAGCGGGATTTCCGGGGAGCTGTTTTTT.

At least ten counts were recorded for this clonotype. V usage is TRBV20-1 and J usage is TRBJ2-5; no definite D call. CDR1 is DFQATT, CDR2 SNEGSKA, per germline (reference sequence). Trimming took off 3 bases at V and 5 bases at J, with 7 bases between the two ends. This CDR3 has 11 residues. This chain's CDR3 is CSARGPETQYF. As DNA, the CDR3 is TGCAGTGCTAGGGGTCCGGAGACCCAGTACTTC.

The chain carries TRBV5-1 and TRBJ2-5; 10 nucleotides align to TRBD1. V dropped 4 bases and J dropped 0; count of bases not matched to a gene: 3. In germline, CDR1 is SGHRS, CDR2 YFSETQ. The CDR3 extends over 15 amino acids. CDR3: CASSIGTGDQETQYF. In nucleotides, the CDR3 is TGCGCCAGCAGCATCGGGACAGGGGACCAAGAGACCCAGTACTTC. Using reference TRBV5-1 and TRBJ2-5 for the parts outside the CDR3, the full variable domain is KAGVTQTPRYLIKTRGQQVTLSCSPISGHRSVSWYQQTPGQGLQFLFEYFSETQRNKGNFPGRFSGRQFSNSRSEMNVSTLELGDSALYLCASSIGTGDQETQYFGPGTRLLVL.

The V and J genes are TRBV7-9 and TRBJ1-4, with 9 bases lining up with TRBD1. Per the germline V gene, CDR1 is SEHNR and CDR2 is FQNEAQ (reference sequence). The length of the CDR3 is 13 residues. V shed 5 bases and J 13 bases; nucleotides not matched to a gene: 8. CDR3 region: CASSPLPTGGLFF. The CDR3 nucleotides read TGTGCCAGCAGCCCCTTACCGACAGGGGGACTGTTTTTT.

The V gene is TRBV5-1, the J gene TRBJ1-6; 8 bases are shared with TRBD1. The CDR3 consists of 14 residues. Germline CDR1 SGHRS, CDR2 YFSETQ. With V trimmed by 3 bases and J by 6 bases, 2 bases remained unmatched. The CDR3 reads CASSSDRGNSPLHF. As DNA, the CDR3 is TGCGCCAGCAGCTCAGACAGGGGTAATTCACCCCTCCACTTT.

The rearrangement links TRBV7-2 to TRBJ1-3; D may be TRBD1 (6 bases). Germline lookup yields CDR1 SGHTA and CDR2 FQGNSA. Trimming took off 5 bases at V and 4 bases at J, with 15 bases between the two ends. The CDR3 extends over 15 amino acids. The DNA of the CDR3 is TGTGCCAGCAGCCAAGATGACAGGATGGGAAACACCATATATTTT. Translating it yields CASSQDDRMGNTIYF.

The chain carries TRBV28 and TRBJ2-4, with D tentatively TRBD2 (5 bases). The CDR3 loop spans 15 amino acids. CDR1 is MDHEN, CDR2 SYDVKM, per germline. V lost 5 bases and J lost 8, with 19 bases in between. The CDR3 spells CASSKPGSLRDIQYF. CDR3 bases: TGTGCCAGCAGTAAACCGGGATCCCTTAGGGACATTCAGTACTTC.

The chain employs TRBV9 and TRBJ2-7; 12 nucleotides agree with TRBD2. V was clipped by 4 bases and J by 7 bases; unmatched bases: 12. This CDR3 comprises 16 residues. The germline gives CDR1 SGDLS, CDR2 YYNGEE. CDR3 bases: TGTGCCAGCAGCCCTCTAGCGGGAGGGCCCGGAGGTGAGCAGTACTTC. Translated, it gives CASSPLAGGPGGEQYF. The full variable domain, completed using reference TRBV9 and TRBJ2-7, is DSGVTQTPKHLITATGQRVTLRCSPRSGDLSVYWYQQSLDQGLQFLIQYYNGEERAKGNILERFSAQQFPDLHSELNLSSLELGDSALYFCASSPLAGGPGGEQYFGPGTRLTVT.

This clonotype was seen only a few times. The rearrangement uses TRBV7-2 and TRBJ2-2, with 11 bases fitting TRBD2. This CDR3 has 15 residues. The V segment lost 5 bases and the J segment 5 bases; nucleotides outside the gene matches: 4. Germline CDR1 and CDR2: SGHTA and FQGNSA. The CDR3 region has the DNA TGTGCCAGCAGCCCGGGACTAGCGGCTACCGGGGAGCTGTTTTTT. Translation gives CASSPGLAATGELFF.

V is TRBV4-3 and J is TRBJ1-2; 9 bases are shared with TRBD1. Germline trimming cut 1 base from V and 4 bases from J; bases unmatched to any gene: 7. Germline CDR1 and CDR2: LGHNA and YSLEER. There are 16 residues in the CDR3. CDR3 bases: TGCGCCAGCAGCCAAGTTAGAACAGGGGGCGGCTATGGCTACACCTTC. Amino acids: CASSQVRTGGGYGYTF.

This clonotype was counted ten times or more. This rearrangement joins TRBV4-3 to TRBJ1-6; D unresolved. The germline V and J ends were trimmed by 3 bases and 11 bases, with 11 bases remaining between them. This CDR3 is built from 13 residues. CDR1 and CDR2 from the germline V gene are LGHNA and YSLEER. CDR3 in amino acids: CASSQGPRAPLHF. The DNA for the CDR3 is TGCGCCAGCAGCCAGGGCCCAAGGGCACCCCTCCACTTT.

The CDR3 coding sequence is TGTGCCAGCAGCTTAGGATCGGCGGGACAGGGATATCAGCCCCAGCATTTT. Translated: CASSLGSAGQGYQPQHF. The chain carries TRBV7-6 and TRBJ1-5; 9 bases map to TRBD1. This CDR3 comprises 17 residues. The V and J ends lost 1 base and 5 bases, in that order; junction bases with no gene match: 9. Germline V CDR1 and CDR2: SGHVS, FNYEAQ. Filled out from reference TRBV7-6 and TRBJ1-5, the complete variable domain reads GAGVSQSPRYKVTKRGQDVALRCDPISGHVSLYWYRQALGQGPEFLTYFNYEAQQDKSGLPNDRFSAERPEGSISTLTIQRTEQRDSAMYRCASSLGSAGQGYQPQHFGDGTRLSIL.

This rearrangement joins TRBV11-1 to TRBJ2-4; TRBD1 aligns across 9 bases. The CDR3 spans 13 residues. Germline lookup yields CDR1 SGHAT and CDR2 FQDESV (reference sequence). Trimming cost V 6 bases and J 4 bases; bases outside gene matches: 1. The DNA of the CDR3 is TGTGCCAGCAGGGACAGGGGTAAAAACATTCAGTACTTC. As protein: CASRDRGKNIQYF.

The CDR3 DNA reads TGTGCCAGCAGCTTACCCGGGACAGGGAGGCCTCCCTCCTACAATGAGCAGTTCTTC. Amino acids: CASSLPGTGRPPSYNEQFF. The chain joins TRBV11-2 to TRBJ2-1; 9 bases align to TRBD1. The CDR3 has 19 amino acids. V shed 2 bases and J 0 bases; nucleotides not matched to a gene: 11. From germline, CDR1 is SGHAT and CDR2 FQNNGV.

This clonotype appeared a few times. J is TRBJ2-5 and V is TRBV12-3 or TRBV12-4; the match to TRBD2 covers 7 bases. CDR3 size: 15 residues. V dropped 2 bases and J dropped 9; count of bases not matched to a gene: 12. CDR3 coding DNA: TGTGCCAGCAGTTTAAGCCTGCTGGGGGGGGTGCCCCAGTACTTC. Its protein is CASSLSLLGGVPQYF.

In its sample, this clonotype was seen a few times. This chain links TRBV20-1 with TRBJ1-2; no firm D call. CDR3 length: 13 residues. V was clipped by 1 base and J by 2 bases, with 8 bases between them. Looked up from germline, CDR1 is DFQATT and CDR2 is SNEGSKA (reference sequence). CDR3 DNA sequence: TGCAGTGCTAGAGGATCCACCAACTATGGCTACACCTTC. Its protein is CSARGSTNYGYTF.

V is TRBV7-6 and J is TRBJ2-7; TRBD1 matches at 9 bases. CDR1 is SGHVS, CDR2 FNYEAQ, per germline. V dropped 0 bases and J dropped 6; count of bases not matched to a gene: 21. The CDR3 is 20 residues long. CDR3 region: CASSLASPTRDRVWSTEQYF. In DNA, the CDR3 is TGTGCCAGCAGCTTAGCGAGCCCCACGCGGGACAGGGTATGGTCCACCGAGCAGTACTTC.

This clonotype was detected a few times. The chain combines TRBV10-3 with TRBJ2-1, with 8 bases lining up with TRBD2. CDR3 length: 15 residues. The germline V gene has CDR1 ENHRY and CDR2 SYGVKD. Trimming at V came to 2 bases and at J to 6 bases, leaving 6 bases not matched to a gene. The CDR3: CAISERGAGANEQFF. CDR3 in DNA: TGTGCCATCAGTGAGAGAGGAGCGGGGGCCAATGAGCAGTTCTTC.